The T cell receptor beta chain under discussion was sequenced for a study of shared clonotypes between healthy human individuals. The table came from immunoSEQ multiplex PCR; TCRdb's copy has only in-frame clones and leaves some out. This sample has under 200,000 clones; 85% to 95% occur once, and the top ten carry roughly 0.07%. CDR1 is MDHEN and CDR2 is SYDVKM in the germline V gene. This CDR3 is built from 15 residues. Trimming shortened V by 3 bases and J by 4 bases, and 13 bases separated the two germline ends. This clone came up once. Those who donated were healthy HIV-negative adults, with no recent acute infections or vaccinations reported.

The sample taken for sequencing was naive CD4+ T cells sorted from blood. Indicated subset: CD45RA+ positively selected. This clonotype originated in a woman younger than 45 in good health. The genes are TRBV28 and TRBJ1-3, with D perhaps TRBD1 (5 bases). The chain's CDR3 is CASSFRPRAGNTIYF. The CDR3 DNA sequence: TGTGCCAGCAGTTTTCGTCCCAGGGCGGGAAACACCATATATTTT.